The rows below give T cell receptor beta chains drawn from one sample of a study of T cell responses to AZD1222 COVID-19 vaccine. Clones were read by immunoSEQ multiplex PCR, and TCRdb kept only the in-frame ones, dropping some. Among tens of thousands of clones listed, around four fifths were seen once. Sequencing used peripheral blood, obtained on day 0 of AZD1222 vaccination. The source is an adult in good health. Both conserved end residues are part of each CDR3. The D gene is left open where the match is weak. Clone size is not always given. Where it is, it says once, few, many or a class for expanded clones.

v_call	d_call	clone_size	j_call	cdr3_aa	cdr3_nt
TRBV6-5	TRBD1	.	TRBJ1-6	CASSYSLTGHNSPLHF	TGTGCCAGCAGTTACTCTTTGACAGGGCATAATTCACCCCTCCACTTT
TRBV7-2	.	once	TRBJ1-1	CASSDRTGVNTEAFF	TGTGCCAGCAGCGACCGGACCGGGGTGAACACTGAAGCTTTCTTT
TRBV6-1	TRBD2	.	TRBJ2-1	CASSEDLGLAGVWYNEQFF	TGTGCCAGCAGTGAAGATCTGGGACTAGCGGGAGTTTGGTACAATGAGCAGTTCTTC
TRBV28	.	.	TRBJ1-5	CASSPFRGENQPQHF	TGTGCCAGCAGCCCCTTTCGGGGGGAAAATCAGCCCCAGCATTTT
TRBV6-2/TRBV6-3	TRBD1	.	TRBJ1-2	CASSAERQGVGNGYTF	TGTGCCAGCAGCGCCGAACGACAGGGAGTGGGTAATGGCTACACCTTC
TRBV19	TRBD1	.	TRBJ1-1	CASKPDRAAEAFF	TGTGCCAGTAAACCGGACAGGGCGGCTGAAGCTTTCTTT
TRBV3-1/TRBV3-2	TRBD1	.	TRBJ1-3	CASSRWTGGFDTTISGNTIYF	TGTGCCAGCAGCCGATGGACAGGGGGGTTCGATACGACGATCTCTGGAAACACCATATATTTT
TRBV7-6	.	.	TRBJ2-7	CASSPSGFREQYF	TGTGCCAGCAGCCCCTCGGGGTTCCGCGAGCAGTACTTC
TRBV12-3/TRBV12-4	.	.	TRBJ1-2	CASSLLGEDGYTF	TGTGCCAGCAGTTTGTTGGGGGAAGATGGCTACACCTTC
TRBV6-2/TRBV6-3	.	.	TRBJ1-2	CASSYSTSGYGYTF	TGTGCCAGCAGTTACTCCACGAGTGGGTATGGCTACACCTTC
TRBV6-5	.	.	TRBJ1-3	CATTVPSGNTIYF	TGTGCCACCACAGTGCCCTCTGGAAACACCATATATTTT
TRBV18	.	.	TRBJ1-6	CASSSRAEYNSPLHF	TGTGCCAGCTCATCACGGGCCGAGTATAATTCACCCCTCCACTTT
TRBV19	.	.	TRBJ1-6	CASSSRGRSYNSPLHF	TGTGCCAGTAGTTCCCGAGGAAGGTCCTATAATTCACCCCTCCACTTT
TRBV25-1	.	.	TRBJ1-2	CASSDSGGIGDYGYTF	TGTGCCAGCAGTGATTCGGGAGGGATCGGGGACTATGGCTACACCTTC
TRBV7-9	.	.	TRBJ2-1	CASRGNYNEQFF	TGTGCCAGCAGGGGCAACTACAATGAGCAGTTCTTC